Described below is a single TCR beta chain sequence and its context. Authors' methods: Using reference gene primer amplification, nucleated cell counts were estimated. Generated by immunoSEQ multiplex PCR, the TCRdb table keeps only in-frame clones and is missing some. V, J and clone size are those of that table, while D and trimming were read from the DNA. The sample gives 30,000 to 45,000 clones, roughly nine tenths of which show up once; roughly 2.2% is in the top ten. The CDR3 has 14 amino acids. Germline V gives CDR1 MRHNA, CDR2 SNTAGT. Between the trimmed V and J ends, which lost 6 bases and 1 base, there was a span of 11 bases. This sample stems from a study of blood T cell repertoires in COVID-19. Study summary: Material from acute and convalescent COVID-19 was sourced from the United States, Italy and Spain. T cells, B-cell-depleted T cells, or PBMCs provided the cDNA or gDNA that served as material.

The sample taken for sequencing was peripheral blood. The origin of this receptor is a man aged 45-60 years with active COVID-19. V is TRBV6-4 and J is TRBJ2-3; tentative D call: TRBD2 (6 bases). This CDR3 reads CASSPEGGTDTQYF. The CDR3 DNA sequence: TGTGCCAGCAGCCCGGAGGGTGGCACAGATACGCAGTATTTT.